The 15 T cell receptor beta chains given below trace back to one sample, sequenced in a study of T cells in Graves' hyperthyroidism and ophthalmopathy. Regions amplified from RNA transcripts were the TCR beta CDR3 regions. In the first-round RT-PCR of the TCR CDR3, the HTBI primer set was used. TCRdb reanalysed the multiplex PCR reads using MiXCR and keeps one entry per CDR3 protein. The sample includes approximately 690,000 distinct CDR3 sequences, around 15% of them seen just once. The sample was blood. The receptor set was obtained from a woman between 45 and 60 years old with Graves' ophthalmopathy.

This clonotype came up many times. The gene calls are TRBV27 and TRBJ2-2; no clear D gene. The CDR3 spans 13 residues. V lost 3 bases and J lost 6, with 8 bases in between. Germline CDR1 and CDR2: MNHEY and SMNVEV (reference sequence). The DNA for the CDR3 is TGTGCCAGCAGTTTCTGGGTAGCCGGGGAGCTGTTTTTT. Encoded protein: CASSFWVAGELFF.

This clonotype was counted ten times or more. V is TRBV10-3 and J is TRBJ2-1; 8 bases align to TRBD2. CDR1 is ENHRY, CDR2 SYGVKD, per germline. Trimming took 2 bases from V and 4 from J; bases not matched to a gene: 4. The CDR3 length is 15 residues. The CDR3 DNA is TGTGCCATCAGTGAGCGTAGCGGGGAATACAATGAGCAGTTCTTC. It specifies CAISERSGEYNEQFF.

This clonotype was counted at least ten times. V usage is TRBV4-3 and J usage is TRBJ1-1; D ambiguous. The germline V and J ends were trimmed by 0 bases and 1 base, with 6 bases remaining between them. Germline CDR1 is LGHNA and CDR2 is YSLEER. This CDR3 spans 14 amino acids. The CDR3 sequence: CASSQDRQNTEAFF. In nucleotides, the CDR3 is TGCGCCAGCAGCCAAGATCGACAGAACACTGAAGCTTTCTTT.

This clonotype was seen many times. This chain links TRBV30 with TRBJ2-5; D is perhaps TRBD1 (5 bases). The CDR3 is 14 amino acids. CDR1 is GTSNPN and CDR2 is SVGIG in the germline V gene (reference sequence). V was trimmed by 0 bases and J by 4 bases, leaving 12 bases between them. CDR3 in DNA: TGTGCCTGGAGTGTACCAGGGATTGGAGAGACCCAGTACTTC. This sequence encodes CAWSVPGIGETQYF.

This chain joins TRBV7-3 and TRBJ1-5; D gene ambiguous. Trimming cost V 4 bases and J 0 bases, with 13 bases left between them. CDR3 length: 16 residues. The germline V gene has CDR1 SGHTA and CDR2 FQGTGA. The CDR3 sequence is CASSSQEGPSNQPQHF. The CDR3 DNA sequence: TGTGCCAGCAGCTCCCAGGAAGGACCTAGCAATCAGCCCCAGCATTTT.

This clonotype was observed at least ten times. The chain recombines TRBV12-3 or TRBV12-4 with TRBJ2-1; D may be TRBD1 or TRBD2 (6 bases each). Trimming left V 10 bases short and J 2 bases short, with 15 bases between. The CDR3 spans 14 residues. CDR3 nucleotide sequence: TGTGCCATCGAGAGGAGGGGGACCTACAATGAGCAGTTCTTC. Translating gives CAIERRGTYNEQFF.

The table lists this clonotype with many counts. This sequence joins TRBV28 and TRBJ2-7, with 11 bases lining up with TRBD2. V shed 8 bases, J shed 2 bases, and the junction held 2 bases outside the gene matches. CDR1 and CDR2 (germline): MDHEN, SYDVKM. The CDR3 runs 13 residues. CDR3 loop: CASLLAGAYEQYF. DNA of the CDR3: TGTGCCAGCCTACTAGCGGGAGCCTACGAGCAGTACTTC.

This clonotype was seen ten or more times. The rearrangement joins TRBV28 to TRBJ2-1; TRBD2 matches at 10 bases. V was pared by 7 bases and J by 4 bases, with 4 bases of the junction left unmatched. This CDR3 is 14 amino acids long. Germline V gene sequence: CDR1 MDHEN, CDR2 SYDVKM. The DNA of the CDR3 is TGTGCCAGCAAAACTAGCGGGGAATACAATGAGCAGTTCTTC. Protein product: CASKTSGEYNEQFF.

In this sample, this clonotype turned up a few times. The V and J genes are TRBV29-1 and TRBJ2-2; 11 bases fit TRBD1. Germline values: CDR1 SQVTM, CDR2 ANQGSEA. V was clipped by 1 base and J by 2 bases; unmatched bases: 3. This CDR3 is 16 amino acids long. The CDR3 nucleotides read TGCAGCGTTGAAGGGGGGACAGGGGGAAACACCGGGGAGCTGTTTTTT. It codes for CSVEGGTGGNTGELFF.

This clonotype was detected many times. V is TRBV7-9 and J is TRBJ2-1, with 9 bases matching TRBD2. CDR1 and CDR2 (germline): SEHNR, FQNEAQ (reference sequence). V gave up 5 bases and J gave up 8 bases; unmatched junction bases: 1. The CDR3 runs 12 residues. CDR3 bases: TGTGCCAGCAGCCGGACTAGCGATGAGCAGTTCTTC. This gives the protein CASSRTSDEQFF.

This clonotype was picked up many times. The CDR3 DNA follows: TGCAGTGCTAGAAATGCCCAGAATGGCTACACCTTC. Translation: CSARNAQNGYTF. This chain uses TRBV20-1 with TRBJ1-2; D remains ambiguous. With 2 bases removed from V and 6 bases from J, the gap between germline ends came to 10 bases. CDR3 length: 12 residues. The germline V gene has CDR1 DFQATT and CDR2 SNEGSKA (reference sequence).

The gene calls are TRBV29-1 and TRBJ2-7; 9 bases match TRBD1. Germline CDR1 is SQVTM and CDR2 is ANQGSEA. The CDR3 length is 10 residues. CDR3 nucleotides: TGCAGTGAGGGACAGGGCGAGCAGTACTTC. Translated, it gives CSEGQGEQYF.

In this sample, this clonotype turned up many times. The chain links TRBV11-3 to TRBJ2-3; D perhaps matches TRBD1 (5 bases). Germline V gene sequence: CDR1 SGHNT, CDR2 YENEEA. The V end lost 5 bases, the J end lost 2 bases, and 17 bases lay between the germline ends. This CDR3 is 16 amino acids long. CDR3 coding DNA: TGTGCCAGCAGCGGAAACGCGACAGTATACACAGATACGCAGTATTTT. This gives the protein CASSGNATVYTDTQYF.

This clonotype was counted ten times or more. The chain recombines TRBV30 with TRBJ1-5; D gene unclear. CDR1 is GTSNPN and CDR2 is SVGIG in the germline V gene (reference sequence). CDR3 length: 14 residues. V lost 1 base and J lost 4, with 11 bases in between. The CDR3 spells CAWSATGRNQPQHF. The DNA of the CDR3 is TGTGCCTGGAGTGCAACTGGACGGAATCAGCCCCAGCATTTT.

This clonotype was counted only a few times. J is TRBJ1-2 and V is TRBV19; TRBD1 agrees at 8 bases. J lost 4 bases, V lost 7 bases, and 11 bases had no gene match. The germline V gene encodes CDR1 LNHDA and CDR2 SQIVND (reference sequence). The CDR3 totals 15 residues. CDR3: CASNTPGQEFYGYTF. The CDR3 DNA follows: TGTGCCAGTAATACCCCGGGACAGGAATTCTATGGCTACACCTTC. The entire variable domain, with the rest obtained from reference TRBV19 and TRBJ1-2, is as follows: DGGITQSPKYLFRKEGQNVTLSCEQNLNHDAMYWYRQDPGQGLRLIYYSQIVNDFQKGDIAEGYSVSREKKESFPLTVTSAQKNPTAFYLCASNTPGQEFYGYTFGSGTRLTVV.